Below, 26 T cell receptor beta chains from the same sample are listed, as sequenced in a study of monozygotic twins with inflammatory bowel disease. TCRdb re-called the 5' RACE reads; every CDR3 protein appears as one record, without DNA. This listing includes 350,000 to 550,000 distinct CDR3 sequences. Sequenced sample: blood. All receptors come from a human donor with ulcerative colitis or Crohn's disease, or a healthy co-twin of an affected twin (not recorded which).

This chain connects TRBV7-3 to TRBJ2-2; the TRBD1 assignment by TCRdb is unverifiable without DNA. This CDR3 comprises 15 residues. Looked up from germline, CDR1 is SGHTA and CDR2 is FQGTGA. The CDR3 is CASSPGLMGTGELFF.

The J gene is TRBJ1-5, the V gene TRBV15. Germline loops: CDR1 LNHNV, CDR2 YYDKDF (reference sequence). The CDR3 runs 12 residues. This CDR3 reads CATSRDEQPQHF. Looking up the rest from reference TRBV15 and TRBJ1-5 gives the full variable domain: DAMVIQNPRYQVTQFGKPVTLSCSQTLNHNVMYWYQQKSSQAPKLLFHYYDKDFNNEADTPDNFQSRRPNTSFCFLDIRSPGLGDTAMYLCATSRDEQPQHFGDGTRLSIL.

The chain links TRBV12-3 or TRBV12-4 to TRBJ2-2; TCRdb's D call, TRBD1, is unchecked because there is no DNA. The CDR3 has 15 amino acids. The chain's CDR3 is CASRAGTANTGELFF.

V and J are TRBV12-3 or TRBV12-4 and TRBJ1-2; checking the TCRdb D call of TRBD1 is not possible without DNA. The CDR3 consists of 11 residues. CDR3: CASGAAYGYTF.

This sequence joins TRBV10-3 and TRBJ1-1. The CDR3 totals 14 residues. CDR1 is ENHRY and CDR2 is SYGVKD in the germline V gene. The CDR3 region is CAISEEGVNTEAFF.

This rearrangement joins TRBV28 to TRBJ2-2; the TCRdb D gene call, TRBD2, has no DNA to confirm it. CDR3 length: 13 residues. In germline, CDR1 is MDHEN, CDR2 SYDVKM. The CDR3 sequence is CASSGLAGGELFF.

The chain uses TRBV7-8 and TRBJ2-1; TCRdb selects TRBD2, and the lack of DNA leaves this call unchecked. Germline V gene sequence: CDR1 SGHVS, CDR2 FQNEAQ. CDR3 size: 15 residues. The CDR3 protein is CASSLAGTAGNEQFF. The full variable domain, completed using reference TRBV7-8 and TRBJ2-1, is GAGVSQSPRYKVAKRGQDVALRCDPISGHVSLFWYQQALGQGPEFLTYFQNEAQLDKSGLPSDRFFAERPEGSVSTLKIQRTQQEDSAVYLCASSLAGTAGNEQFFGPGTRLTVL.

This chain links TRBV18 with TRBJ2-3; the TRBD1 assignment by TCRdb is unverifiable without DNA. CDR3 length: 17 residues. Per the germline V gene, CDR1 is KGHSH and CDR2 is LQKENI. The CDR3 spells CASSPRTGTGSTDTQYF.

This chain joins TRBV2 and TRBJ1-6. CDR3 size: 15 residues. The germline V gene encodes CDR1 SNHLY and CDR2 FYNNEI. The CDR3 spells CASRRGEGGNSPLHF.

The J gene is TRBJ2-5, the V gene TRBV3-1. CDR1 and CDR2 from the germline V gene are LGHDT and YNNKEL (reference sequence). The CDR3 loop spans 16 amino acids. CDR3 region: CASSQVNSGDQETQYF.

This chain connects TRBV5-6 to TRBJ2-2; as DNA is missing, the TRBD2 call by TCRdb cannot be tested. This CDR3 contains 17 residues. Germline V gene data show CDR1 as SGHDT and CDR2 as YYEEEE. This CDR3 reads CASSIYSGRGNTGELFF.

The CDR3 loop is CATSRASLETQYF. V is TRBV15 and J is TRBJ2-5. This CDR3 has 13 amino acids. Per germline, CDR1 LNHNV and CDR2 YYDKDF (reference sequence).

V usage is TRBV20-1 and J usage is TRBJ2-3; TCRdb picks TRBD2, but there is no DNA to check that call. Germline CDR1 DFQATT, CDR2 SNEGSKA (reference sequence). The CDR3 totals 14 residues. This CDR3 reads CSARLAGVTDTQYF.

The rearrangement links TRBV28 to TRBJ2-1; the D call of TRBD2 rests on TCRdb alone, since no DNA is present to check it. The CDR3 runs 11 residues. Germline V gene data show CDR1 as MDHEN and CDR2 as SYDVKM. CDR3 residues: CASTSRWARFF. Combining the CDR3 with reference TRBV28 and TRBJ2-1 gives the whole variable domain DVKVTQSSRYLVKRTGEKVFLECVQDMDHENMFWYRQDPGLGLRLIYFSYDVKMKEKGDIPEGYSVSREKKERFSLILESASTNQTSMYLCASTSRWARFFGPGTRLTVL.

This chain connects TRBV27 to TRBJ2-7. The germline CDR1 and CDR2 sequences are MNHEY and SMNVEV (reference sequence). The CDR3 is made up of 14 amino acids. The CDR3 region is CASSLTGKTYEQYF.

The CDR3 is CSVERTRLAEEQFF. The chain joins TRBV29-1 to TRBJ2-1; TCRdb's D call of TRBD2 is untestable without DNA. CDR3 length: 14 residues. Looked up from germline, CDR1 is SQVTM and CDR2 is ANQGSEA.

V gene TRBV11-2 combines with J gene TRBJ2-2; TCRdb gives TRBD2 as the D gene, but with no DNA this cannot be confirmed. This CDR3 spans 14 amino acids. Germline V gene sequence: CDR1 SGHAT, CDR2 FQNNGV. CDR3 sequence: CASRTRLGTGELFF.

The rearrangement links TRBV5-1 to TRBJ2-1; lacking DNA, the TRBD1 call made by TCRdb goes unchecked. From germline, CDR1 is SGHRS and CDR2 YFSETQ. CDR3 length: 16 residues. The CDR3: CASSLSSGGFHDEQFF.

The V call is TRBV12-3 or TRBV12-4, the J call TRBJ1-1; the TRBD1 assignment by TCRdb is unverifiable without DNA. This CDR3 has 16 amino acids. CDR3 residues: CASSFMAGGLNTEAFF.

V and J are TRBV5-5 and TRBJ2-3; there is no DNA to check the TCRdb D call of TRBD1. Germline CDR1 SGHKS, CDR2 YYEKEE (reference sequence). The CDR3 has 13 residues. The CDR3 protein is CASERDNTDTQYF.

The genes are TRBV10-3 and TRBJ2-7; the TRBD2 assignment by TCRdb is unverifiable without DNA. CDR3 length: 18 residues. Germline V lookup: CDR1 ENHRY, CDR2 SYGVKD. CDR3 amino acids: CAISDPGPKPSSSYEQYF.

The chain joins TRBV4-2 to TRBJ2-7; with no DNA, the TCRdb D assignment of TRBD2 cannot be verified. Germline values: CDR1 LGHNA, CDR2 YNFKEQ. The CDR3 is made up of 15 amino acids. Here the CDR3 reads CASSQGLAGAYEQYF.

V and J are TRBV10-3 and TRBJ1-1. Looked up from germline, CDR1 is ENHRY and CDR2 is SYGVKD. This CDR3 is 14 amino acids long. This CDR3 reads CAISESKGITEAFF.

This chain links TRBV12-3 or TRBV12-4 with TRBJ2-7. CDR3 length: 13 residues. The CDR3 loop reads CASRLAGAYEQYF.

This clonotype registers medium-sized (0.01 to 0.1%) by frequency. The chain couples TRBV12-3 or TRBV12-4 to TRBJ1-5; the TRBD1 assignment by TCRdb is unverifiable without DNA. CDR3 length equals 15 residues. The CDR3 is CASSPKGIGNQPQHF.

The rearrangement joins TRBV7-9 to TRBJ2-2; the TCRdb call, TRBD2, lacks DNA for checking. The CDR3 extends over 17 amino acids. Germline CDR1 reads SEHNR; CDR2 reads FQNEAQ (reference sequence). Here the CDR3 reads CASSLSGLAASTVELFF.